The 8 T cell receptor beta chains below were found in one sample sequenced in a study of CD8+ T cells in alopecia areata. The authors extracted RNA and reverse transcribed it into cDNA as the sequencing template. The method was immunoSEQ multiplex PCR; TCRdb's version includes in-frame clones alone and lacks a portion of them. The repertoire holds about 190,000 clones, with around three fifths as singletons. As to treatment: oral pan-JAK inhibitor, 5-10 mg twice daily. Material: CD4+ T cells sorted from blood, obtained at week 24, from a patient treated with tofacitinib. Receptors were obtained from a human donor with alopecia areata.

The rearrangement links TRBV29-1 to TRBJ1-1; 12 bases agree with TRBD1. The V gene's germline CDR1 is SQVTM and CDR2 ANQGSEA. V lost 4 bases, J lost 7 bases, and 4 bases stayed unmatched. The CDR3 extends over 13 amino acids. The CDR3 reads CSVVGQGAGEAFF. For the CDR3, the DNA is TGCAGCGTTGTGGGACAGGGGGCCGGTGAAGCTTTCTTT.

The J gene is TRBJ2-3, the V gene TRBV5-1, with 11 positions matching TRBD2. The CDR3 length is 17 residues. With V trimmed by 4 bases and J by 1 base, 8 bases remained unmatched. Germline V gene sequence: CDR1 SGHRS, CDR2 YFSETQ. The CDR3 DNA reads TGCGCCAGCAGCCCATCAACTAGCGGGGGTCGCACAGATACGCAGTATTTT. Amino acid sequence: CASSPSTSGGRTDTQYF.

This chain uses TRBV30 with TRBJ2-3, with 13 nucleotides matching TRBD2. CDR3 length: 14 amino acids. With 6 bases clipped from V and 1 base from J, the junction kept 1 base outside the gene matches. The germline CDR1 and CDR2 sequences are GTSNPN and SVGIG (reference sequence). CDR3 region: CACGLAGGTDTQYF. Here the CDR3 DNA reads TGTGCCTGTGGACTAGCGGGGGGCACAGATACGCAGTATTTT. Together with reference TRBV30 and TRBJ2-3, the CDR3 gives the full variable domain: SQTIHQWPATLVQPVGSPLSLECTVEGTSNPNLYWYRQAAGRGLQLLFYSVGIGQISSEVPQNLSASRPQDRQFILSSKKLLLSDSGFYLCACGLAGGTDTQYFGPGTRLTVL.

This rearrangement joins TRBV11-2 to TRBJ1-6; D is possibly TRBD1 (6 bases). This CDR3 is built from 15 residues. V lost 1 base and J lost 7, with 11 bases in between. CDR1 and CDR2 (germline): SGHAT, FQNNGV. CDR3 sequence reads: CASSLVQGGNSPLHF. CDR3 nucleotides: TGTGCCAGCAGCTTAGTACAGGGTGGGAATTCACCCCTCCACTTT.

Here the CDR3 DNA reads TGCAGCGCCTCCCTTTTGGGGTTAAACACTGAAGCTTTCTTT. Encoded protein: CSASLLGLNTEAFF. This chain connects TRBV29-1 to TRBJ1-1; the D is unclear. V was pared by 7 bases and J by 2 bases, with 17 bases between. Germline values: CDR1 SQVTM, CDR2 ANQGSEA. The CDR3 covers 14 residues. Variable domain in full (rest from reference TRBV29-1 and TRBJ1-1): SAVISQKPSRDICQRGTSLTIQCQVDSQVTMMFWYRQQPGQSLTLIATANQGSEATYESGFVIDKFPISRPNLTFSTLTVSNMSPEDSSIYLCSASLLGLNTEAFFGQGTRLTVV.

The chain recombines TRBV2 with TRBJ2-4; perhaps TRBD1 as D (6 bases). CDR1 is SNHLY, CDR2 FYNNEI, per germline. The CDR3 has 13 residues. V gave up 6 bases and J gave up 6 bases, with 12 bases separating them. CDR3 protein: CASRGDTSNIQYF. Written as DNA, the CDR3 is TGTGCCAGCAGAGGGGACACCTCAAACATTCAGTACTTC. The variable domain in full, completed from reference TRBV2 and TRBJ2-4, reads EPEVTQTPSHQVTQMGQEVILRCVPISNHLYFYWYRQILGQKVEFLVSFYNNEISEKSEIFDDQFSVERPDGSNFTLKIRSTKLEDSAMYFCASRGDTSNIQYFGAGTRLSVL.

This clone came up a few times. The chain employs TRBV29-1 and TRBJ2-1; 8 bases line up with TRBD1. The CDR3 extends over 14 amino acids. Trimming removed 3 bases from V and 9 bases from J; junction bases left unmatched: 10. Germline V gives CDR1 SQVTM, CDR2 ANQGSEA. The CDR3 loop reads CSVDRRTGFGEQFF. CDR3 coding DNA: TGCAGCGTTGATAGGAGGACAGGGTTCGGTGAGCAGTTCTTC.

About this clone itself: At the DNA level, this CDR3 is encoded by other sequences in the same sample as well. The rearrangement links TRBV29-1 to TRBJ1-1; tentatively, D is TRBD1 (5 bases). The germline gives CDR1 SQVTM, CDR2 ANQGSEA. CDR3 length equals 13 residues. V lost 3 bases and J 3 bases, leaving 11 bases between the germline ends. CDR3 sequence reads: CSVERGLDTEAFF. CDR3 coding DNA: TGCAGCGTTGAGAGGGGACTCGACACTGAAGCTTTCTTT.